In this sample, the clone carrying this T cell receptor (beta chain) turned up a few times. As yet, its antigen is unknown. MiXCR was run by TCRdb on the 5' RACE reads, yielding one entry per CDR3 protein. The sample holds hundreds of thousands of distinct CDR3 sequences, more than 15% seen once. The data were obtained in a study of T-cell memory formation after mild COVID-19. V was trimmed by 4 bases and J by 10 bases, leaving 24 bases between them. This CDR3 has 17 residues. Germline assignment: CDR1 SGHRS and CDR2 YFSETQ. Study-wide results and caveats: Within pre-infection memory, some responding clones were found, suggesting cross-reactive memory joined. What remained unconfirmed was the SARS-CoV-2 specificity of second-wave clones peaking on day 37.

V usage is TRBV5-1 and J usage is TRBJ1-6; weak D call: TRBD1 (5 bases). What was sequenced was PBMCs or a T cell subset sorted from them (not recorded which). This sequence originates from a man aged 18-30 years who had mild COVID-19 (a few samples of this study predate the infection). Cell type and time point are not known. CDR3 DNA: TGCGCCAGCAGCCCGGGTGGCAGGGTAGAGGGGAAATCACCCCTCCACTTT. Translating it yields CASSPGGRVEGKSPLHF. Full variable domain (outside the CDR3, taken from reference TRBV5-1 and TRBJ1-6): KAGVTQTPRYLIKTRGQQVTLSCSPISGHRSVSWYQQTPGQGLQFLFEYFSETQRNKGNFPGRFSGRQFSNSRSEMNVSTLELGDSALYLCASSPGGRVEGKSPLHFGNGTRLTVT.